This T cell receptor beta chain was observed in a study of blood T cell repertoires in COVID-19. The overall study: PBMCs, B-cell-depleted T cells, or T cells were the source of the cDNA or gDNA that made up the material.

This clone was observed once. Original data processing: Reference gene primer amplification yielded estimated nucleated cell counts. Repertoires were generated with immunoSEQ multiplex PCR, while TCRdb's copy carries only in-frame clones and drops some. V and J calls and clone size are as listed in that table; D and trimming were resolved from the DNA. Of 70,000 to 95,000 clones in the sample, 70% to 85% were seen once. The receptor comes from a human donor in a cohort sampled during active COVID-19. Sequencing was performed on peripheral blood.

This CDR3 reads CASSVALQTARNEQFF. The DNA for the CDR3 is TGTGCCAGCAGCGTAGCTCTGCAGACAGCACGGAATGAGCAGTTCTTC. The V gene is TRBV9, the J gene TRBJ2-1; TRBD1 might be the D (5 bases). The CDR3 consists of 16 residues. Germline CDR1 SGDLS, CDR2 YYNGEE. Trimming took off 0 bases at V and 7 bases at J, with 17 bases between the two ends.